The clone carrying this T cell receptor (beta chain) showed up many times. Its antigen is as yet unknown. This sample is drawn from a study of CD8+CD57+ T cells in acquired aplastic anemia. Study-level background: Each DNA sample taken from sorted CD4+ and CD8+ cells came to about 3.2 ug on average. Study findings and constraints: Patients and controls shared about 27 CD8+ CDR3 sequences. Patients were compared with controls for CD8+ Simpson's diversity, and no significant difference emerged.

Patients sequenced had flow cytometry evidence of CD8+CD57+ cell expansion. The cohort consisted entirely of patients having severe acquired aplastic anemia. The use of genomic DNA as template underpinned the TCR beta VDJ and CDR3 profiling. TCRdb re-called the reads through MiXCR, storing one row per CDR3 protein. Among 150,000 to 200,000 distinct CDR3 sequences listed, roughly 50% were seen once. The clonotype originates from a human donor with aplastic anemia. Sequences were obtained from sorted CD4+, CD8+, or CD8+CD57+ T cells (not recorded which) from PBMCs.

CDR3 sequence: CASSQEVQFTEAFF. As DNA, the CDR3 is TGTGCCAGCAGCCAAGAAGTCCAGTTCACTGAAGCTTTCTTT. V is TRBV4-2 and J is TRBJ1-1; the D is unclear. Germline V CDR1 and CDR2: LGHNA, YNFKEQ. This CDR3 is 14 amino acids long. V was trimmed by 0 bases and J by 4 bases, leaving 9 bases between them.